Presented here are 6 T cell receptor beta chains from one specimen sequenced in a study of blood T cell repertoires in COVID-19. The protocol was immunoSEQ multiplex PCR, while the TCRdb copy is restricted to in-frame clones and leaves out a portion. The sample holds around 260,000 clones, roughly 86% seen once. The sequencing input was peripheral blood. These receptors were collected from a man between 40 and 49 years old who had recovered from COVID-19.

This clone was seen once. The CDR3 is CATSRVRGNSPLHF. In DNA form, the CDR3 reads TGTGCCACCAGCAGAGTCAGGGGAAACTCACCCCTCCACTTT. V is TRBV15 and J is TRBJ1-6, with D maybe TRBD1 (6 bases). The V and J ends lost 1 base and 10 bases respectively, with 11 bases between them. Germline lookup yields CDR1 LNHNV and CDR2 YYDKDF (reference sequence). The CDR3 is 14 amino acids.

The V and J genes are TRBV4-3 and TRBJ2-2, with D possibly TRBD2 on 5 matching bases. Trimming stripped 1 base from V and 5 bases from J, with 8 bases between. Germline values: CDR1 LGHNA, CDR2 YSLEER. CDR3 size: 14 residues. The CDR3 loop is CASSQGRGTGELFF. CDR3 nucleotide sequence: TGCGCCAGCAGCCAAGGTAGAGGGACCGGGGAGCTGTTTTTT.

In regard to this clone: Distinct nucleotide sequences in the sample also encode this CDR3. The gene calls are TRBV5-1 and TRBJ2-7, with no clear D. The V end was cut by 4 bases, the J end by 3 bases, with 5 bases between. The CDR3 consists of 11 residues. Germline CDR1 is SGHRS and CDR2 is YFSETQ. CDR3 residues: CASSQNYEQYF. CDR3 sequence (DNA): TGCGCCAGCAGCCAAAACTACGAGCAGTACTTC.

This chain links TRBV20-1 with TRBJ2-5; possible D gene TRBD2, 6 bases. Germline V gene sequence: CDR1 DFQATT, CDR2 SNEGSKA (reference sequence). V lost 3 bases, J lost 4 bases, and 6 bases lay in between. The CDR3 spans 11 residues. CDR3 sequence: CSARGGETQYF. CDR3 nucleotide sequence: TGCAGTGCTAGGGGGGGAGAGACCCAGTACTTC.

The rearrangement uses TRBV5-1 and TRBJ2-1; TRBD2 matches at 8 bases. Germline assignment: CDR1 SGHRS and CDR2 YFSETQ. V shed 1 base, J shed 0 bases, and the junction held 6 bases outside the gene matches. The CDR3 has 17 residues. In DNA, the CDR3 is TGCGCCAGCAGCTTGAATCGGGGGGGCAGCTCCTACAATGAGCAGTTCTTC. Translated, it gives CASSLNRGGSSYNEQFF.

The chain couples TRBV27 to TRBJ1-6, with TRBD1 as a possible D gene (5 bases). Trimming stripped 0 bases from V and 7 bases from J, with 13 bases between. CDR3 length: 16 residues. Germline V gene data show CDR1 as MNHEY and CDR2 as SMNVEV (reference sequence). The CDR3: CASSLSGRGGNSPLHF. For the CDR3, the DNA is TGTGCCAGCAGTTTATCTGGGAGGGGAGGAAATTCACCCCTCCACTTT.